This T cell receptor beta chain was found in a study of blood T cells in healthy people across ages. Donors gave roughly 9.1 milliliters of peripheral blood apiece. Germline V gene data show CDR1 as SGDLS and CDR2 as YYNGEE. The CDR3 contains 16 residues. The trim removed 4 bases at V and 5 bases at J, leaving 11 bases unmatched. PCR was performed a second time for about 7 to 12 cycles using a sample-barcoded 5' primer and a J-beta primer mix. All samples gave at least 2.5 million CDR3-containing paired-end reads. TCRdb reprocessed the 5' RACE reads via MiXCR and lists one record per CDR3 protein. The sample yields about 670,000 distinct CDR3 sequences, around 50% seen once.

The chain is built from TRBV9 and TRBJ2-1, with TRBD2 matching over 8 bases. This sequence was found in a woman aged 80 or over in good health. The sequencing input was blood. This CDR3 reads CASSPGAGLGHNEQFF. CDR3 bases: TGTGCCAGCAGCCCCGGGGCGGGACTAGGCCACAATGAGCAGTTCTTC. Looking up the rest from reference TRBV9 and TRBJ2-1 gives the full variable domain: DSGVTQTPKHLITATGQRVTLRCSPRSGDLSVYWYQQSLDQGLQFLIQYYNGEERAKGNILERFSAQQFPDLHSELNLSSLELGDSALYFCASSPGAGLGHNEQFFGPGTRLTVL.